This note documents a single T cell receptor beta chain sequence. Its antigen is unknown. This sample was included in a study of cytomegalovirus exposure and HLA in healthy donors. General study results and limits: Earlier analysis found most TCR beta V segments productive about 87% or about 30% of the time. It was in a later analysis that TCR association rates were seen to vary by HLA locus, highest for DRB1 and lowest for HLA-C. Donors belonging to an Asian-associated ancestry cluster reportedly showed fewer N-insertions in productive TCRs than the roughly 680-donor mean, according to what a later analysis found. Immune exposure information available was restricted to CMV serostatus.

The CDR3 sequence is 15 residues long. CDR1 is GTSNPN and CDR2 is SVGIG in the germline V gene (reference sequence). Germline trimming cut 1 base from V and 4 bases from J; bases unmatched to any gene: 8. 60 Vbeta and 13 Jbeta primers were used in PCR. Libraries were prepared by immunoSEQ multiplex PCR; TCRdb keeps only in-frame clonotypes and omits some of them. The sample lists fewer than 200,000 clones, 65% to 75% seen once, with less than 1.6% in the top ten. This TCR was sampled from a girl between 5 and 17 years old in good health and CMV-seronegative. The V and J genes are TRBV30 and TRBJ2-7, with 9 bases fitting TRBD1. Sequencing was done on a sample of PBMCs. CDR3 region: CAWSELGTGLYEQYF. CDR3 coding DNA: TGTGCCTGGAGTGAACTGGGGACAGGGTTGTACGAGCAGTACTTC.